This TCR beta chain was retrieved from a study of regulatory T cells in long-lasting Graves disease. Broader study findings: The TCR repertoire of persistent Graves' patients was less diverse than that of newly diagnosed ones.

Time point specified: newly diagnosed GD, antithyroid drugs for less than 3 months. From PBMCs, RNA was extracted and then used to make the TCR library. About this clonotype itself: Its antigen remains unknown.

CDR1 and CDR2 from the germline V gene are LNHDA and SQIVND (reference sequence). The germline V and J ends were trimmed by 5 bases and 2 bases, with 9 bases remaining between them. This CDR3 is built from 13 residues. In building TCR beta libraries, iRepertoire HTBI primers were used together with Arm-PCR of CDR3 regions. TCRdb reprocessed the multiplex PCR reads via MiXCR and lists one record per CDR3 protein. The data show approximately 440,000 distinct CDR3 sequences, around 16% seen once. These data were also reused for a study on T cells in Graves' hyperthyroidism and ophthalmopathy. That study reports: Blood also held most thyroid clonotypes expanded beyond 0.001.

This TCR came from a man in his forties with Graves disease. Material: peripheral blood mononuclear cells (PBMCs), obtained at new diagnosis, from a patient treated with antithyroid drugs. This sequence joins TRBV19 and TRBJ2-5; D might be TRBD2 (5 bases). This CDR3 is CASSALAQETQYF. The CDR3 DNA reads TGTGCCAGTAGTGCCCTAGCACAAGAGACCCAGTACTTC.